This TCR beta chain was found in a study of blood T cell repertoires in COVID-19. Across the study: The analysed material was cDNA or gDNA that came from T cells, B-cell-depleted T cells, or PBMCs.

Assay: immunoSEQ multiplex PCR; the TCRdb copy retains only in-frame clones and omits some. The sample holds some 87,000 clones, roughly 80% seen once. V gave up 4 bases and J gave up 2 bases; unmatched junction bases: 7. The CDR3 is made up of 15 amino acids. The germline CDR1 and CDR2 sequences are SGDLS and YYNGEE. The receptor was derived from a human donor in a cohort sampled during active COVID-19. The gene calls are TRBV9 and TRBJ1-2; 8 bases map to TRBD1. Source material: peripheral blood. The CDR3 protein is CASSPTDRVNYGYTF. CDR3 bases: TGTGCCAGCAGCCCTACGGACAGGGTGAACTATGGCTACACCTTC. The entire variable domain, with the rest obtained from reference TRBV9 and TRBJ1-2, is as follows: DSGVTQTPKHLITATGQRVTLRCSPRSGDLSVYWYQQSLDQGLQFLIQYYNGEERAKGNILERFSAQQFPDLHSELNLSSLELGDSALYFCASSPTDRVNYGYTFGSGTRLTVV.